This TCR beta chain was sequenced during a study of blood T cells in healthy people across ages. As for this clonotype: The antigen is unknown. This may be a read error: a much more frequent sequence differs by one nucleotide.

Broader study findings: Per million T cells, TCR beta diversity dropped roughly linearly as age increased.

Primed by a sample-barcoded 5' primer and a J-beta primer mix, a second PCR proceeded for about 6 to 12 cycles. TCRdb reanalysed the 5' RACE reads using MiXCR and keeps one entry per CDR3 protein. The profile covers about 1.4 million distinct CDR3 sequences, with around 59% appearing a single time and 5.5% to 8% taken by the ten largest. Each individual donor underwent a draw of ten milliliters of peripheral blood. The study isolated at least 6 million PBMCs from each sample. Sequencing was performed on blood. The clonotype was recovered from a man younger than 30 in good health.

The CDR3 DNA is TGTGCCATCAGGAGACAGGGCGTCCAAGAGACCCAGTACTTC. Amino acids: CAIRRQGVQETQYF. This chain joins TRBV10-3 and TRBJ2-5; 7 positions agree with TRBD1. This CDR3 is 14 amino acids long. The germline V gene encodes CDR1 ENHRY and CDR2 SYGVKD. V was pared by 6 bases and J by 1 base, with 5 bases of the junction left unmatched.